Shown below are 3 T cell receptor beta chains from a single sample sequenced in a study of blood T cell repertoires in COVID-19. The method was immunoSEQ multiplex PCR; TCRdb's version includes in-frame clones alone and lacks a portion of them. The top ten clones hold roughly 0.99% of a sample with around 160,000 clones, about 86% of them seen once. The source material was peripheral blood. The source of these receptors is a man younger than 35 with acute or convalescent COVID-19.

The gene calls are TRBV5-4 and TRBJ2-1, with TRBD2 matching 8 bases. The CDR3 loop spans 16 amino acids. The J segment lost 6 bases and the V segment lost 0 bases, leaving 8 bases of the junction unmatched. In germline, CDR1 is SGHNT, CDR2 YYREEE (reference sequence). CDR3 sequence: CASSLAVGLGSNEQFF. For the CDR3, the DNA is TGTGCCAGCAGCTTGGCCGTGGGACTAGGGTCCAATGAGCAGTTCTTC.

The chain carries TRBV19 and TRBJ2-2; 7 bases are a match to TRBD1. The CDR3 is 15 residues long. The J segment lost 0 bases and the V segment lost 2 bases, leaving 0 bases of the junction unmatched. The germline V gene encodes CDR1 LNHDA and CDR2 SQIVND (reference sequence). The CDR3 is CASSIQGANTGELFF. The CDR3 nucleotides are TGTGCCAGTAGTATACAGGGGGCGAACACCGGGGAGCTGTTTTTT. Looking up the rest from reference TRBV19 and TRBJ2-2 gives the full variable domain: DGGITQSPKYLFRKEGQNVTLSCEQNLNHDAMYWYRQDPGQGLRLIYYSQIVNDFQKGDIAEGYSVSREKKESFPLTVTSAQKNPTAFYLCASSIQGANTGELFFGEGSRLTVL.

V is TRBV5-1 and J is TRBJ2-2; 7 bases line up with TRBD1. In germline, CDR1 is SGHRS, CDR2 YFSETQ. The CDR3 runs 16 residues. After removal of 3 bases from V and 5 bases from J, the junction contained 10 bases not matched to a gene. CDR3 nucleotides: TGCGCCAGCAGCTCCCCGGACAGGCGGTTAACCGGGGAGCTGTTTTTT. Translation: CASSSPDRRLTGELFF.